This record covers a single TCR beta chain. It may be a read error: a sequence one base away is much more abundant. This sample was taken from a study of read filtering for tumor transcriptome and immune sequencing. Study-wide context: Mean patient age was around 66 years, range roughly 40 to 80; 17 male, roughly 14 female. R-ISS stage counts were roughly 8 for I, about 16 for II, 7 for III. Whole-transcriptome libraries were prepared after DNase treatment.

The library was built from about 400 ng RNA with molecular barcoded adaptors for alpha/delta and beta/gamma chains. A single record per CDR3 protein comes from TCRdb applying MiXCR to the reads. The data contain 35,000 to 55,000 distinct CDR3 sequences, less than 15% of them singletons. Germline V gene data show CDR1 as SGHRS and CDR2 as YFSETQ. V lost 4 bases and J 2 bases, leaving 13 bases between the germline ends. The CDR3 has 14 amino acids. Bone marrow was sampled from every patient at the time of active disease. The chain recombines TRBV5-1 with TRBJ2-7; D not certain. Material: a population of CD138-negative cells sorted from bone marrow. The source of this sequence is a donor over 35 with multiple myeloma. CDR3 residues: CASSRRTPPYEQYF. The CDR3 nucleotides read TGCGCCAGCAGCCGCCGGACCCCTCCCTACGAGCAGTACTTC.